The 22 T cell receptor beta chains below all came from one sample that was sequenced in a study of shared clonotypes between healthy human individuals. TCRdb's copy holds only in-frame clones and misses some; the assay was immunoSEQ multiplex PCR. Among some 900,000 clones listed, less than 85% were seen once. Sequenced sample: memory CD4+ T cells sorted from blood. Specified subset: CD45RA-negative fraction. The receptors come from a man aged 18 to 30 in good health.

This clone has a single count. The chain has TRBV6-6 and TRBJ2-2; 9 bases are a match to TRBD2. The CDR3 extends over 16 amino acids. V shed 5 bases, J shed 3 bases, and the junction held 7 bases outside the gene matches. Germline CDR1 MNHNY, CDR2 SVGAGI (reference sequence). This CDR3 is CASSGFGGGDTGELFF. The DNA for the CDR3 is TGTGCCAGCAGTGGATTTGGCGGGGGGGACACCGGGGAGCTGTTTTTT.

This clone was detected only a few times. The V call is TRBV7-9, the J call TRBJ2-7; TRBD2 matches at 7 bases. The germline CDR1 and CDR2 sequences are SEHNR and FQNEAQ (reference sequence). This CDR3 is built from 14 residues. With V trimmed by 4 bases and J by 4 bases, 7 bases remained unmatched. CDR3 sequence: CASSSRGSGYEQYF. CDR3 sequence (DNA): TGTGCCAGCAGCTCCCGGGGTAGCGGGTACGAGCAGTACTTC.

The CDR3 sequence: CASSAVGLSSGNTIYF. DNA of the CDR3: TGTGCCAGCTCAGCCGTGGGCCTGAGCTCTGGAAACACCATATATTTT. The V gene is TRBV18, the J gene TRBJ1-3; D gene unclear. The CDR3 is made up of 16 amino acids. From germline, CDR1 is KGHSH and CDR2 LQKENI. V was pared by 5 bases and J by 0 bases, with 14 bases between.

The chain links TRBV25-1 to TRBJ2-2; TRBD2 is a possible D gene (5 bases). The germline gives CDR1 MGHDK, CDR2 SYGVNS. V gave up 6 bases and J gave up 1 base, with 9 bases separating them. The CDR3 contains 14 residues. CDR3: CASRSGGNTGELFF. The CDR3 DNA reads TGTGCCAGCAGGAGCGGCGGGAACACCGGGGAGCTGTTTTTT.

This chain connects TRBV5-4 to TRBJ2-7; D is perhaps TRBD1 (6 bases). Germline V gene sequence: CDR1 SGHNT, CDR2 YYREEE (reference sequence). The V end lost 4 bases, the J end lost 0 bases, and 14 bases lay between the germline ends. The length of the CDR3 is 15 residues. CDR3 residues: CASSPDRGRSYEQYF. The CDR3 region has the DNA TGTGCCAGCAGCCCGGACAGAGGGCGCTCCTACGAGCAGTACTTC.

The rearrangement links TRBV10-1 to TRBJ1-3; D remains ambiguous. This CDR3 has 15 residues. Germline V gives CDR1 WNHNN, CDR2 SYGVQD (reference sequence). V lost 0 bases and J lost 3, with 9 bases in between. The CDR3 spells CASSESSSGGNTIYF. The CDR3 nucleotides are TGCGCCAGCAGTGAGTCGTCTTCGGGTGGAAACACCATATATTTT.

There are many counts of this clone. This chain links TRBV30 with TRBJ2-1, with 8 positions matching TRBD2. V lost 3 bases and J lost 5; bases outside the gene matches: 9. CDR3 length: 15 residues. Per the germline V gene, CDR1 is GTSNPN and CDR2 is SVGIG (reference sequence). As DNA, the CDR3 is TGTGCCTGGAGGAATAGCGGGAAGGCAAACAATGAGCAGTTCTTC. It translates to CAWRNSGKANNEQFF.

A remark on this clone: The identical CDR3 is also encoded by other nucleotide sequences in the sample. The V and J genes are TRBV30 and TRBJ1-1; tentatively, D is TRBD1 (5 bases). In germline, CDR1 is GTSNPN, CDR2 SVGIG (reference sequence). The V end lost 1 base, the J end lost 0 bases, and 9 bases lay between the germline ends. The CDR3 runs to 14 residues. The CDR3 reads CAWSGGTLNTEAFF. The CDR3 bases are TGTGCCTGGAGTGGGGGCACATTGAACACTGAAGCTTTCTTT.

On this clone: Other nucleotide sequences from this sample produce the same CDR3. The genes are TRBV6-5 and TRBJ1-5; D is unresolved. V was trimmed by 0 bases and J by 7 bases, leaving 7 bases between them. CDR3 length equals 13 residues. The germline V gene encodes CDR1 MNHEY and CDR2 SVGAGI. CDR3 amino acids: CASSYSEGQPQHF. The DNA of the CDR3 is TGTGCCAGCAGTTACTCCGAAGGCCAGCCCCAGCATTTT.

V and J are TRBV27 and TRBJ2-7, with 9 bases that match TRBD2. In germline, CDR1 is MNHEY, CDR2 SMNVEV (reference sequence). This CDR3 spans 16 amino acids. The J segment lost 3 bases and the V segment lost 5 bases, leaving 11 bases of the junction unmatched. This CDR3 reads CASSPSITSGRYEQYF. In nucleotides, the CDR3 is TGTGCCAGCAGTCCCTCCATTACTAGCGGGCGCTACGAGCAGTACTTC.

The gene calls are TRBV7-2 and TRBJ2-7; TRBD1 agrees at 7 bases. Germline trimming cut 10 bases from V and 4 bases from J; bases unmatched to any gene: 13. From germline, CDR1 is SGHTA and CDR2 FQGNSA. The CDR3 length is 14 residues. CDR3: CATNTGTATYEQYF. In nucleotides, the CDR3 is TGTGCCACGAACACCGGGACAGCCACATACGAGCAGTACTTC.

The rearrangement links TRBV11-2 to TRBJ1-3; D is perhaps TRBD1 (6 bases). Germline values: CDR1 SGHAT, CDR2 FQNNGV. The length of the CDR3 is 14 residues. Trimming shortened V by 1 base and J by 4 bases, and 8 bases separated the two germline ends. The CDR3 sequence: CASSLARGGNTIYF. The CDR3 nucleotides are TGTGCCAGCAGCTTAGCCAGGGGCGGAAACACCATATATTTT.

V usage is TRBV7-2 and J usage is TRBJ2-1; the D is unclear. V was pared by 1 base and J by 11 bases, with 9 bases between. The CDR3 length is 12 residues. CDR1 is SGHTA, CDR2 FQGNSA, per germline. Here the CDR3 DNA reads TGTGCCAGCAGCTTAGAGGGCAGGAAGCAGTTCTTC. This codes for CASSLEGRKQFF.

The chain carries TRBV28 and TRBJ1-1; D might be TRBD1 (6 bases). CDR1 and CDR2 from the germline V gene are MDHEN and SYDVKM. Trimming stripped 2 bases from V and 1 base from J, with 20 bases between. This CDR3 has 18 residues. CDR3: CASSLVGNWGATNTEAFF. The CDR3 region has the DNA TGTGCCAGCAGTTTAGTCGGGAATTGGGGGGCAACGAACACTGAAGCTTTCTTT.

The DNA for the CDR3 is TGCGCCAGCAGCTCAGCGACAGGGCGGGAGACCCAGTACTTC. It encodes CASSSATGRETQYF. The rearrangement joins TRBV5-1 to TRBJ2-5, with TRBD1 matching 7 bases. This CDR3 contains 14 residues. The V gene's germline CDR1 is SGHRS and CDR2 YFSETQ. J was trimmed by 5 bases and V by 3 bases; bases with no gene match: 7.

This chain uses TRBV7-8 with TRBJ1-3; D is uncertain. Trimming removed 0 bases from V and 3 bases from J, with 12 bases in between. The CDR3 extends over 16 amino acids. Germline-derived CDR1 and CDR2 are SGHVS and FQNEAQ. The CDR3 coding sequence is TGTGCCAGCAGCTTAGCGCATCCCTCGCGTGGAAACACCATATATTTT. Residues: CASSLAHPSRGNTIYF.

Only a few counts were recorded for this clone. The genes are TRBV7-9 and TRBJ2-3, with D maybe TRBD1 (6 bases). Germline V gene sequence: CDR1 SEHNR, CDR2 FQNEAQ (reference sequence). The CDR3 covers 15 residues. V dropped 4 bases and J dropped 0 bases, with 11 bases sitting between them. The CDR3 region has the DNA TGTGCCAGCAGCTATCAACAGGGCAGCACAGATACGCAGTATTTT. Encoded protein: CASSYQQGSTDTQYF.

The rearrangement uses TRBV9 and TRBJ2-7, with 9 bases aligning to TRBD1. This CDR3 comprises 16 residues. The junction had 10 bases not matched to a gene; V was cut back by 4 bases and J by 2 bases. Germline CDR1 reads SGDLS; CDR2 reads YYNGEE. The CDR3: CASSPRSGTGTYEQYF. For the CDR3, the DNA is TGTGCCAGCAGCCCTCGTTCCGGGACAGGGACCTACGAGCAGTACTTC.

The rearrangement links TRBV10-2 to TRBJ2-2; TRBD2 is a possible D gene (5 bases). Trimming cost V 2 bases and J 0 bases, with 7 bases left between them. The CDR3 sequence is 15 residues long. Germline V CDR1 and CDR2: WSHSY, SAAADI. The CDR3, as DNA: TGCGCCAGCAGTGAGGCAGCGGCGAACACCGGGGAGCTGTTTTTT. Amino acids: CASSEAAANTGELFF.

This clone was found a few times. V usage is TRBV7-2 and J usage is TRBJ1-4; D remains ambiguous. Germline CDR1 SGHTA, CDR2 FQGNSA. This CDR3 contains 12 residues. Trimming shortened V by 1 base and J by 8 bases, and 5 bases separated the two germline ends. CDR3 DNA: TGTGCCAGCAGCTTAGTGACAGAAAAACTGTTTTTT. This encodes CASSLVTEKLFF.

The rearrangement uses TRBV5-4 and TRBJ2-1; 9 bases are shared with TRBD2. Germline V gives CDR1 SGHNT, CDR2 YYREEE (reference sequence). The CDR3 covers 13 residues. V was pared by 4 bases and J by 10 bases, with 6 bases of the junction left unmatched. CDR3 sequence reads: CASSQNLAGEQFF. The CDR3 DNA follows: TGTGCCAGCAGCCAAAACCTAGCGGGGGAGCAGTTCTTC.

CDR3 region: CASSLAGQGNYGYTF. CDR3 nucleotides: TGCGCCAGCAGCCTAGCGGGACAGGGGAACTATGGCTACACCTTC. The chain employs TRBV4-1 and TRBJ1-2; 10 bases fit TRBD1. V lost 4 bases, J lost 2 bases, and 4 bases stayed unmatched. The germline CDR1 and CDR2 sequences are MGHRA and YSYEKL. The CDR3 contains 15 residues.